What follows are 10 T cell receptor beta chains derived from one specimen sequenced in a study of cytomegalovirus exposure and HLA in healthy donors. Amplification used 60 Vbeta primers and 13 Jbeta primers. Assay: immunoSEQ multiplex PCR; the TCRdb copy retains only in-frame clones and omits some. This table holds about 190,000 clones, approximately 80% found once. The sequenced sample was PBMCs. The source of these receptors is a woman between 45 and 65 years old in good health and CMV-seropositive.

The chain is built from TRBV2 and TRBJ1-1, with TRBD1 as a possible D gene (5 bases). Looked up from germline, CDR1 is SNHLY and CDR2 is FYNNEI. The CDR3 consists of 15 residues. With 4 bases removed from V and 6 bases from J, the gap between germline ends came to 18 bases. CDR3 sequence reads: CASSGTGGWAAEAFF. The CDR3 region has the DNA TGTGCCAGCAGTGGAACAGGTGGGTGGGCGGCTGAAGCTTTCTTT.

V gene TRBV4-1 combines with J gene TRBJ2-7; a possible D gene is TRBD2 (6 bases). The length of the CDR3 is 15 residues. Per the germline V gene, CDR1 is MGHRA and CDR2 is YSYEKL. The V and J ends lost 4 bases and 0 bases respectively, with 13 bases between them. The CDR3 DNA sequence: TGCGCCAGCAGCCGGGGGGACGCTGGCTCCTACGAGCAGTACTTC. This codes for CASSRGDAGSYEQYF.

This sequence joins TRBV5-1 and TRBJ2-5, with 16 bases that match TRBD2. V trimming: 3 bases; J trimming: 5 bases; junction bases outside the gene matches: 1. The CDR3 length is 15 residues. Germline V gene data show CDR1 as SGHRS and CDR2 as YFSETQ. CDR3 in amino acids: CASSSGLAGGETQYF. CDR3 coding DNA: TGCGCCAGCAGCTCGGGACTAGCGGGGGGGGAGACCCAGTACTTC.

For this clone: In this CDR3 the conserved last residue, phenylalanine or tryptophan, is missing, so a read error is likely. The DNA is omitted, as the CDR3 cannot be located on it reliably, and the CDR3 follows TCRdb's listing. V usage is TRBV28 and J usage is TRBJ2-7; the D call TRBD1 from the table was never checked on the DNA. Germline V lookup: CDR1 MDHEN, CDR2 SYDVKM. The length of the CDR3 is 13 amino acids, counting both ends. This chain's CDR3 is CASSWSRDRSFTL.

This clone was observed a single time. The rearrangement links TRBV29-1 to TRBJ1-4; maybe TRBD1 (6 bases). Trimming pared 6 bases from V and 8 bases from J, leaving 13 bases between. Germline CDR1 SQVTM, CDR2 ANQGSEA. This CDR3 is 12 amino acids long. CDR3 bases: TGCAGCGTCCTGACAGGCTCCGAAAAACTGTTTTTT. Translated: CSVLTGSEKLFF. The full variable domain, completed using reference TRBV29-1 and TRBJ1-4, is SAVISQKPSRDICQRGTSLTIQCQVDSQVTMMFWYRQQPGQSLTLIATANQGSEATYESGFVIDKFPISRPNLTFSTLTVSNMSPEDSSIYLCSVLTGSEKLFFGSGTQLSVL.

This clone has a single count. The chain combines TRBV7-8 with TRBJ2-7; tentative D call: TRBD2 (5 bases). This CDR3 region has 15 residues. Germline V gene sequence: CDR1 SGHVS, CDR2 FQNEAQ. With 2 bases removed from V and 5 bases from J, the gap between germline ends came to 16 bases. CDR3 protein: CASSLLVLGGDEQYF. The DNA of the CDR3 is TGTGCCAGCAGCTTATTGGTTCTCGGAGGTGACGAGCAGTACTTC. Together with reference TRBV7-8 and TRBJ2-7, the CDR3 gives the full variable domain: GAGVSQSPRYKVAKRGQDVALRCDPISGHVSLFWYQQALGQGPEFLTYFQNEAQLDKSGLPSDRFFAERPEGSVSTLKIQRTQQEDSAVYLCASSLLVLGGDEQYFGPGTRLTVT.

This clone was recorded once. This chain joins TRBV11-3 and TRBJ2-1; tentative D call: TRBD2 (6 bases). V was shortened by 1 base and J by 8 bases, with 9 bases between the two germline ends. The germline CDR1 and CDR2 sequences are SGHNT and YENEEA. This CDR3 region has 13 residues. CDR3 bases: TGTGCCAGCAGCTTAGGGGGGGACTATGAGCAGTTCTTC. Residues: CASSLGGDYEQFF.

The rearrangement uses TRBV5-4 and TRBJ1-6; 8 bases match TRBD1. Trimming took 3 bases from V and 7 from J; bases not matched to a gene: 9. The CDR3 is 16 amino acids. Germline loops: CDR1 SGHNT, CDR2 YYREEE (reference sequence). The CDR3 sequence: CASSSGRDRFNSPLHF. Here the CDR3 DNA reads TGTGCCAGCAGCTCAGGGAGGGACAGGTTCAATTCACCCCTCCACTTT. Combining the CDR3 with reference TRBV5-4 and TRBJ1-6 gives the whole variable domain ETGVTQSPTHLIKTRGQQVTLRCSSQSGHNTVSWYQQALGQGPQFIFQYYREEENGRGNFPPRFSGLQFPNYSSELNVNALELDDSALYLCASSSGRDRFNSPLHFGNGTRLTVT.

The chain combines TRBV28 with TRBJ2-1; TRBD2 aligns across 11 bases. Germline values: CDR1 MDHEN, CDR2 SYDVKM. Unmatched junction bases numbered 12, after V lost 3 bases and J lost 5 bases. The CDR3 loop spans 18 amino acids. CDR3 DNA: TGTGCCAGCAGTTTTAATTCGAGACTAGCGGGATCGAACAATGAGCAGTTCTTC. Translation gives CASSFNSRLAGSNNEQFF.

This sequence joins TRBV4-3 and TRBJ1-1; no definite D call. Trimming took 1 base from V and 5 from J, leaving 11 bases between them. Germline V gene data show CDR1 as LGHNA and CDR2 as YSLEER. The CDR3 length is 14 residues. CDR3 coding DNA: TGCGCCAGCAGCCAAGTTGAGGGAGGGACTGAAGCTTTCTTT. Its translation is CASSQVEGGTEAFF.